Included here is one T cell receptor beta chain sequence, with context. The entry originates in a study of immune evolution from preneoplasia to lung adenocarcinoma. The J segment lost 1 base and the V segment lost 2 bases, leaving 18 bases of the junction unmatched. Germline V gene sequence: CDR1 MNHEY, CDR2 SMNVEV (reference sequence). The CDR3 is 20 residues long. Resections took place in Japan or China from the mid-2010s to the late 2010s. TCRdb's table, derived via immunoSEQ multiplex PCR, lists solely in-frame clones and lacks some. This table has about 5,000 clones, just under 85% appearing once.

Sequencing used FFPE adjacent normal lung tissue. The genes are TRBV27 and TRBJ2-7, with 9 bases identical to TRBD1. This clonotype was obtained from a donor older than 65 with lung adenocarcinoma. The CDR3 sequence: CASSLRVGQGWGSKSYEQYF. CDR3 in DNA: TGTGCCAGCAGTTTACGGGTGGGACAGGGATGGGGAAGTAAGTCCTACGAGCAGTACTTC.